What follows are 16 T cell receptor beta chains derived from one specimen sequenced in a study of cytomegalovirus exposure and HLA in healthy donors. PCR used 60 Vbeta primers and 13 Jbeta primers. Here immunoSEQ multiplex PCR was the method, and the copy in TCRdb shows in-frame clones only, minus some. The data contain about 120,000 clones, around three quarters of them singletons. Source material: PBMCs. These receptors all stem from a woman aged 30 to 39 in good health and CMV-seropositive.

Written as DNA, the CDR3 is TGCAGCGCTGCCCCTCCGGGGGGGGAAGAGACCCAGTACTTC. As protein: CSAAPPGGEETQYF. The V and J genes are TRBV29-1 and TRBJ2-5, with 8 bases matching TRBD2. V dropped 7 bases and J dropped 3; count of bases not matched to a gene: 10. The germline V gene encodes CDR1 SQVTM and CDR2 ANQGSEA. This CDR3 is built from 14 residues.

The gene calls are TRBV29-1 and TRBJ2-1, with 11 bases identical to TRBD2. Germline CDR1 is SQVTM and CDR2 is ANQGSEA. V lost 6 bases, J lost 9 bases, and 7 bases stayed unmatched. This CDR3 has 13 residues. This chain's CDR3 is CSVDSGGAFEQFF. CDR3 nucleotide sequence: TGCAGCGTAGATAGCGGGGGGGCCTTTGAGCAGTTCTTC.

Here the CDR3 reads CASSPRSEETQYF. In nucleotides, the CDR3 is TGTGCCAGCAGCCCCCGCTCGGAAGAGACCCAGTACTTC. The chain carries TRBV4-2 and TRBJ2-5; no definite D call. CDR3 length: 13 amino acids. The V and J ends lost 4 bases and 3 bases respectively, with 9 bases between them. The V gene's germline CDR1 is LGHNA and CDR2 YNFKEQ.

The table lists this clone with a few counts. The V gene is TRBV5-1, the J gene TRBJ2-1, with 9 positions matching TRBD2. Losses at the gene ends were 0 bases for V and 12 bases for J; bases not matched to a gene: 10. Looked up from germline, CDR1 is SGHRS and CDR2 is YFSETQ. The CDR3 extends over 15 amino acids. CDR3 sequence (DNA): TGCGCCAGCAGCTTGGATAGCGGGGGCCCATTTTGGCAGTTCTTC. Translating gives CASSLDSGGPFWQFF. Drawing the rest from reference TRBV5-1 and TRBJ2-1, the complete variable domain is KAGVTQTPRYLIKTRGQQVTLSCSPISGHRSVSWYQQTPGQGLQFLFEYFSETQRNKGNFPGRFSGRQFSNSRSEMNVSTLELGDSALYLCASSLDSGGPFWQFFGPGTRLTVL.

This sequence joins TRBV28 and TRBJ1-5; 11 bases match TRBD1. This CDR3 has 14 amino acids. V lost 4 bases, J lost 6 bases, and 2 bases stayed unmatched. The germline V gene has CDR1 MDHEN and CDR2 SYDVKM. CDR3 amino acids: CASSWTGGLQPQHF. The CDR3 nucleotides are TGTGCCAGCAGTTGGACAGGGGGCCTTCAGCCCCAGCATTTT. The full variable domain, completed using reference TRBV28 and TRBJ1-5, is DVKVTQSSRYLVKRTGEKVFLECVQDMDHENMFWYRQDPGLGLRLIYFSYDVKMKEKGDIPEGYSVSREKKERFSLILESASTNQTSMYLCASSWTGGLQPQHFGDGTRLSIL.

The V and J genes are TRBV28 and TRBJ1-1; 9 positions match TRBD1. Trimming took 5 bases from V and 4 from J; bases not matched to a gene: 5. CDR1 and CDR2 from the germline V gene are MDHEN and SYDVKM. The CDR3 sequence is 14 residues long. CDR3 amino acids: CASSLPDRGTEAFF. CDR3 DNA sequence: TGTGCCAGCAGTCTCCCGGACAGGGGCACTGAAGCTTTCTTT. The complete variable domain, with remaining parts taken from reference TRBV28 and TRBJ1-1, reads DVKVTQSSRYLVKRTGEKVFLECVQDMDHENMFWYRQDPGLGLRLIYFSYDVKMKEKGDIPEGYSVSREKKERFSLILESASTNQTSMYLCASSLPDRGTEAFFGQGTRLTVV.

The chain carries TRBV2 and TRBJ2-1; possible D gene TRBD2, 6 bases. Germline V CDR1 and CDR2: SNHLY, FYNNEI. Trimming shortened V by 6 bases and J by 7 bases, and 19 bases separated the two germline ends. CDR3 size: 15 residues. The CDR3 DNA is TGTGCCAGCAGCCGAGGGGTGGGACTTACGAATGAGCAGTTCTTC. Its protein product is CASSRGVGLTNEQFF. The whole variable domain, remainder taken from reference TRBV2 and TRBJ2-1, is EPEVTQTPSHQVTQMGQEVILRCVPISNHLYFYWYRQILGQKVEFLVSFYNNEISEKSEIFDDQFSVERPDGSNFTLKIRSTKLEDSAMYFCASSRGVGLTNEQFFGPGTRLTVL.

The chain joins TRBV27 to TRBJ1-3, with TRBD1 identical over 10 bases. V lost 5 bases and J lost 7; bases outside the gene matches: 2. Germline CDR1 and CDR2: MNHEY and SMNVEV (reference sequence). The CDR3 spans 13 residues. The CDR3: CASSGQGGNTIYF. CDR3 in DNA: TGTGCCAGCAGTGGACAGGGGGGGAACACCATATATTTT.

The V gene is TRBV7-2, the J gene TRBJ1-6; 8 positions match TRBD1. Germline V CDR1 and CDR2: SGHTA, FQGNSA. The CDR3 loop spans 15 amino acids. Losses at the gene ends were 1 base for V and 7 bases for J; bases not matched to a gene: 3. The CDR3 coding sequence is TGTGCCAGCAGCTTAGACAGGGGGGGCAATTCACCCCTCCACTTT. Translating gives CASSLDRGGNSPLHF.

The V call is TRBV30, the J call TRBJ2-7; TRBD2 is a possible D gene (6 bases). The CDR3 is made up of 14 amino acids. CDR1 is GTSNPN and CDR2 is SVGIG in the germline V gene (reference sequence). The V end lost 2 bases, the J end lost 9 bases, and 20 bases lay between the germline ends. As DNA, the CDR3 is TGTGCCTGGAGTCCAGGCCGGGAGTCAATCGGGCAGTACTTC. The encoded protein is CAWSPGRESIGQYF.

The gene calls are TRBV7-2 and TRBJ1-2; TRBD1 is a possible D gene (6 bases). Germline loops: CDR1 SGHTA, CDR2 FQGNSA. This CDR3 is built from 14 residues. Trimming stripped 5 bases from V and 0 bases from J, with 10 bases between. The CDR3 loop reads CASSRDIANYGYTF. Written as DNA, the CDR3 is TGTGCCAGCAGCCGGGACATAGCTAACTATGGCTACACCTTC.

CDR3: CASSEAWWDRETQYF. In DNA form, the CDR3 reads TGTGCCAGCAGTGAAGCCTGGTGGGACAGAGAGACCCAGTACTTC. The chain combines TRBV6-1 with TRBJ2-5, with 7 bases fitting TRBD1. V dropped 0 bases and J dropped 4; count of bases not matched to a gene: 5. Germline CDR1 reads MNHNS; CDR2 reads SASEGT. The CDR3 runs to 15 residues.

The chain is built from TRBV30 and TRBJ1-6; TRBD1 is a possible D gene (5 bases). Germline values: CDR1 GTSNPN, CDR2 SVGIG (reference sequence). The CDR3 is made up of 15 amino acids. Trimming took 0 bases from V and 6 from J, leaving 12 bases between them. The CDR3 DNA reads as TGTGCCTGGAGTGTGGGGGGAACGAGTAATTCACCCCTCCACTTT. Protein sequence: CAWSVGGTSNSPLHF.

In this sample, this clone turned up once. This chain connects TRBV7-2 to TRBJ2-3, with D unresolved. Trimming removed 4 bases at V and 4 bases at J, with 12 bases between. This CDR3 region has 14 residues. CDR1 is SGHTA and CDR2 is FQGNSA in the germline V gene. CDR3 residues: CASSSYQVADTQYF. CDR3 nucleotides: TGTGCCAGCAGCTCATATCAGGTGGCAGATACGCAGTATTTT.

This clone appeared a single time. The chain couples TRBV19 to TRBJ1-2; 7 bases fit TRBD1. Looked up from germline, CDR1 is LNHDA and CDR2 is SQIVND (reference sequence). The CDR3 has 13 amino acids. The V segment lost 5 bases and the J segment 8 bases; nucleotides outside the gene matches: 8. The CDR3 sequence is CASSLRQGEGYTF. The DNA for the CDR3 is TGTGCCAGTAGTCTTAGACAGGGCGAGGGCTACACCTTC.

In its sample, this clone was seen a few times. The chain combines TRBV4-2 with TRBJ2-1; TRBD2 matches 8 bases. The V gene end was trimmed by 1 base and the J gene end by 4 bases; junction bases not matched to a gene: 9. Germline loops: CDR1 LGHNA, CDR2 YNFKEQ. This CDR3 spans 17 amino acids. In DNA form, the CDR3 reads TGTGCCAGCAGCCAAGGTACTCGTAGCGGGGAATACAATGAGCAGTTCTTC. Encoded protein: CASSQGTRSGEYNEQFF.